This T cell receptor (beta chain) was sequenced during a study of Ad26.COV2.S vaccination and SARS-CoV-2 variants. The treatment was: around 19 received Ad26.COV2.S at low or high dose, single or two shots; roughly five received placebo; per-sample allocation not given. Specimens were obtained on day 63 following the first vaccine or placebo injection. The donor's status was that of an adult aged 18-55 years in Boston. TCRdb's copy holds only in-frame clones and misses some; the assay was immunoSEQ multiplex PCR. The top ten clones hold about 3.5% of a sample with hundreds of thousands of clones, roughly 87% of them seen once. Between the trimmed V and J ends, which lost 3 bases and 4 bases, there was a span of 9 bases. CDR3 size: 13 residues. CDR1 is GTSNPN and CDR2 is SVGIG in the germline V gene (reference sequence).

The rearrangement links TRBV30 to TRBJ2-2; no clear D gene. The source material was peripheral blood, sampled in a trial of Ad26.COV2.S vaccine versus placebo. This sequence originates from a person between 18 and 60 years old who received the Ad26.COV2.S COVID-19 vaccine or a placebo. CDR3 loop: CAWSGAPTGELFF. DNA for the CDR3: TGTGCCTGGAGCGGCGCCCCCACCGGGGAGCTGTTTTTT. Full variable domain (rest looked up from reference TRBV30 and TRBJ2-2): SQTIHQWPATLVQPVGSPLSLECTVEGTSNPNLYWYRQAAGRGLQLLFYSVGIGQISSEVPQNLSASRPQDRQFILSSKKLLLSDSGFYLCAWSGAPTGELFFGEGSRLTVL.